The clone carrying this TCR beta chain has more than one count but fewer than ten. Participants came from some 26 US areas, aged roughly 18 to 95 years. The sample comes from a study of blood T cell repertoires in COVID-19. Overall study context: Some COVID-19 samples were acute and others convalescent; all came from the United States, Italy and Spain. Nucleic acid was either cDNA or gDNA, and it came from T cells, B-cell-depleted T cells, or PBMCs.

Per the original methods: Estimates of nucleated cell counts were drawn from the amplification of reference gene primers. Repertoires were generated with immunoSEQ multiplex PCR, while TCRdb's copy carries only in-frame clones and drops some. V and J calls and clone size are as listed in that table; D and trimming were resolved from the DNA. The sample includes approximately 220,000 clones, about 87% seen only once; the top ten take just over 2.5%. Germline V gene data show CDR1 as LNHDA and CDR2 as SQIVND (reference sequence). The V gene end was trimmed by 9 bases and the J gene end by 8 bases; junction bases not matched to a gene: 5. CDR3 length equals 12 residues.

The chain has TRBV19 and TRBJ1-4, with TRBD1 matching 8 bases. The TCR originated in a woman in her twenties or thirties with acute COVID-19. Sequencing was performed on PBMCs or T cells enriched from blood (not recorded which). The CDR3: CARDRAEEKLFF. CDR3 coding DNA: TGTGCCAGGGACAGGGCGGAGGAAAAACTGTTTTTT.